This T cell receptor (beta chain) was recovered during a study of graft-versus-host responses after intestinal transplantation. The wider study: Each transplant was multivisceral, liver-intestinal, or isolated intestinal. Recipients were all induced with anti-thymocyte globulin, then given tacrolimus and steroids for about 3 years. Study-wide results and limits: Peak circulating GvH clone levels were associated with early post-transplant HvG declines. The study found high graft-versus-host to host-versus-graft clonal ratios in allografts of patients with graft-donor T cell macrochimerism.

V was clipped by 6 bases and J by 4 bases, with 8 bases between them. The CDR3 is made up of 12 amino acids. The germline V gene has CDR1 SEHNR and CDR2 FQNEAQ (reference sequence). This clone was recorded only once. Its antigen remains unidentified. Assay: immunoSEQ multiplex PCR; the TCRdb copy retains only in-frame clones and omits some. The data hold over 65,000 clones, with roughly 90% observed a single time. The chain uses TRBV7-9 and TRBJ2-3; either TRBD1 or TRBD2 may supply D (5 bases each). The sequencing here drew on unstimulated CD8+ T cells sorted from spleen or lymph node cells, taken before transplant. This clonotype originated in a human donor who was the organ donor for an intestinal transplant. CDR3 nucleotide sequence: TGTGCCAGCAGAGTGGGGGCAGATACGCAGTATTTT. Protein sequence: CASRVGADTQYF.